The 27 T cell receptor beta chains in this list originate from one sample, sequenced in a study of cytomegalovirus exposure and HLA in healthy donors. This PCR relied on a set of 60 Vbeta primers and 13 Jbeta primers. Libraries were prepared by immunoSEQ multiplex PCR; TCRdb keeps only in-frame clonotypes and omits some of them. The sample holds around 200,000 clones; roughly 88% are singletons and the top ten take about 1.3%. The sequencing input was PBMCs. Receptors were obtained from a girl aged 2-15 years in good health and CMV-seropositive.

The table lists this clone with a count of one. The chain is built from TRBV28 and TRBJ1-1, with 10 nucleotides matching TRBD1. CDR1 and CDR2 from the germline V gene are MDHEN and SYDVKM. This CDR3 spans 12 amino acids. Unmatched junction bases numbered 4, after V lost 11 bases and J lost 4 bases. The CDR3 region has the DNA TGTGCCGCCCGGGACAGGGGCACTGAAGCTTTCTTT. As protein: CAARDRGTEAFF.

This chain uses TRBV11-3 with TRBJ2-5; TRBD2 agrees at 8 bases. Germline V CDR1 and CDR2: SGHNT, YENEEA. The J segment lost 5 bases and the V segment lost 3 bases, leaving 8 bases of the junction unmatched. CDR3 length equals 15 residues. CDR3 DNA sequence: TGTGCCAGCAGCTTTTCCGGGACTAGGGGGGAGACCCAGTACTTC. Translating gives CASSFSGTRGETQYF.

CDR3 coding DNA: TGCGCCAGCAGTAGGACAGGGGGAAAGCCCCAGCATTTT. It yields the protein CASSRTGGKPQHF. The chain combines TRBV23-1 with TRBJ1-5; 10 bases are a match to TRBD1. TRBV23-1 is classed as an ORF, of uncertain function. V was pared by 5 bases and J by 8 bases, with 3 bases of the junction left unmatched. The CDR3 totals 13 residues.

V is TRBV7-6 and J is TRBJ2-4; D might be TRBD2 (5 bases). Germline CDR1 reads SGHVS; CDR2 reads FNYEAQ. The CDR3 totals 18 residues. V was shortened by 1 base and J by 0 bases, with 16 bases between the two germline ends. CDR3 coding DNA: TGTGCCAGCAGCTTAGATGTTGAGGACTCGGCAGCCAAAAACATTCAGTACTTC. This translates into CASSLDVEDSAAKNIQYF.

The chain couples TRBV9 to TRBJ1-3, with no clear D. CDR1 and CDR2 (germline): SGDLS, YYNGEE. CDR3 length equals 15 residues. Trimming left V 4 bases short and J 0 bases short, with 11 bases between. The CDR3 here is CASSPRLLSGNTIYF. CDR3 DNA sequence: TGTGCCAGCAGCCCCAGGCTCCTCTCTGGAAACACCATATATTTT.

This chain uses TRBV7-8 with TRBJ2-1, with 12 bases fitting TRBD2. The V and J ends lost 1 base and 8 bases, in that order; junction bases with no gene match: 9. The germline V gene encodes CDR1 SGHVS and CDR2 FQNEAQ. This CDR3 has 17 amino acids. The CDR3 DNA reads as TGTGCCAGCAGCTTAGATCTGACTAGCGGGAGAGGGGATGAGCAGTTCTTC. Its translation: CASSLDLTSGRGDEQFF.

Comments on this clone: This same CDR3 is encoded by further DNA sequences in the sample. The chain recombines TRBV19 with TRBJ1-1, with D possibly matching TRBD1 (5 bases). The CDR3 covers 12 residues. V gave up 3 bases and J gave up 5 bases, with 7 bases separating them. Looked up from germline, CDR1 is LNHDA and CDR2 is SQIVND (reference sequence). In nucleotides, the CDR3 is TGTGCCAGTAGTATTAGGGGTACTGAAGCTTTCTTT. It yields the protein CASSIRGTEAFF.

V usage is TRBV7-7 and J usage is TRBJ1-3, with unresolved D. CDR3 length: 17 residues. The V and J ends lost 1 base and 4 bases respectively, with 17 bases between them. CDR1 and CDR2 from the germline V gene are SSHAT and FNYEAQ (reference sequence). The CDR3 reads CASSLETFGASGNTIYF. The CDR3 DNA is TGTGCCAGCAGCTTAGAGACTTTCGGAGCCTCCGGAAACACCATATATTTT.

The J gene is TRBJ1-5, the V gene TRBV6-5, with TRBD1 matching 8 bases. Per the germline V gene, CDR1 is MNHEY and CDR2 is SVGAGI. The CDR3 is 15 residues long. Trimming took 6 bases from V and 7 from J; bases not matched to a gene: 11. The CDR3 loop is CASSTQGRQGQPQHF. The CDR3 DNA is TGTGCCAGCAGCACACAGGGGCGACAGGGGCAGCCCCAGCATTTT.

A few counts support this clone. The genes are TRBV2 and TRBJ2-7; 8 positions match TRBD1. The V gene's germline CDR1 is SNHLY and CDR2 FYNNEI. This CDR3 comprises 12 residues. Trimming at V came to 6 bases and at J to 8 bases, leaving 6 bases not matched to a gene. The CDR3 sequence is CASRDRAVKQYF. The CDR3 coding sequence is TGTGCCAGCAGGGACAGGGCCGTGAAGCAGTACTTC.

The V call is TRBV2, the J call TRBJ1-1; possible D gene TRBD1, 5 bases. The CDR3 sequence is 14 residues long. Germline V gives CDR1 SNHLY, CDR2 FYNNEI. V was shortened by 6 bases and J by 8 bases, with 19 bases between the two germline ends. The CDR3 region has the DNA TGTGCCAGCAGGTCTAGGGGCAGGACGGTGGAAGCTTTCTTT. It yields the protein CASRSRGRTVEAFF.

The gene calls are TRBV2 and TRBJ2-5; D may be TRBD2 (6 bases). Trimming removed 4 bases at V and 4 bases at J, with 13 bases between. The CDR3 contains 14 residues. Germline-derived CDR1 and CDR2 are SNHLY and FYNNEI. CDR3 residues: CASSGGGVRETQYF. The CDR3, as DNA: TGTGCCAGCAGTGGTGGAGGGGTTCGAGAGACCCAGTACTTC.

The CDR3 loop reads CASSPQTSGRRETQYF. Here the CDR3 DNA reads TGTGCCAGTAGTCCACAGACTAGCGGCAGACGGGAGACCCAGTACTTC. The V gene is TRBV19, the J gene TRBJ2-5, with 9 bases matching TRBD2. With 5 bases clipped from V and 5 bases from J, the junction kept 12 bases outside the gene matches. The CDR3 spans 16 residues. Germline CDR1 is LNHDA and CDR2 is SQIVND (reference sequence).

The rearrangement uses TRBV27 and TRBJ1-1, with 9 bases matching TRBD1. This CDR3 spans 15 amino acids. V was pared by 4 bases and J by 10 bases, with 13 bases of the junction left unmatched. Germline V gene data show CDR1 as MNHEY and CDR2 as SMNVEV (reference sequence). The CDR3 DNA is TGTGCCAGCAGTTCACCGGGACAGGGTATTTTCTCAGCTTTCTTT. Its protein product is CASSSPGQGIFSAFF.

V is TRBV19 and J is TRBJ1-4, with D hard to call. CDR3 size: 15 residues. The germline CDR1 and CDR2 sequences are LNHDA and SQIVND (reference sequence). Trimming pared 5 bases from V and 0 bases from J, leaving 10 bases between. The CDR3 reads CASSVGYTTNEKLFF. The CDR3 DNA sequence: TGTGCCAGTAGTGTAGGATACACAACTAATGAAAAACTGTTTTTT.

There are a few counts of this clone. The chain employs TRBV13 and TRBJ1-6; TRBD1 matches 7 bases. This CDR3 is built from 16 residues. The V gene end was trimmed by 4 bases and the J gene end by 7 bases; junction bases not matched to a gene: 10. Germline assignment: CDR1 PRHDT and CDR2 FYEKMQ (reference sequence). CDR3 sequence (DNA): TGTGCCAGCAGCTCGGGGGACAGAACAGGGAATTCACCCCTCCACTTT. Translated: CASSSGDRTGNSPLHF.

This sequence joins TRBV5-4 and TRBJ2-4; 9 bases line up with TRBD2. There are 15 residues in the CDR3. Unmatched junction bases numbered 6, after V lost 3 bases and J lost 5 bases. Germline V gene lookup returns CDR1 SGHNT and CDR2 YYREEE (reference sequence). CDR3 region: CASSSAGGGENIQYF. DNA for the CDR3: TGTGCCAGCAGCTCAGCGGGAGGCGGGGAAAACATTCAGTACTTC.

CDR3 region: CASSDFVSYEQYF. CDR3 bases: TGTGCCAGCAGTGATTTCGTCTCCTACGAGCAGTACTTC. The chain carries TRBV6-1 and TRBJ2-7, with D unresolved. The CDR3 covers 13 residues. V was shortened by 3 bases and J by 0 bases, with 6 bases between the two germline ends. Germline V gene sequence: CDR1 MNHNS, CDR2 SASEGT.

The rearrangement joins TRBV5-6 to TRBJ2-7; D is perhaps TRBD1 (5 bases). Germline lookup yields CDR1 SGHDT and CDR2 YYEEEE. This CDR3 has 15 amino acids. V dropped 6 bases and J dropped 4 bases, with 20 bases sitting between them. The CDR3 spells CASTQYSDKLYEQYF. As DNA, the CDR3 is TGTGCCAGCACCCAGTATTCGGACAAACTATACGAGCAGTACTTC. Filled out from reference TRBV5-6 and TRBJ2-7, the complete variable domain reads DAGVTQSPTHLIKTRGQQVTLRCSPKSGHDTVSWYQQALGQGPQFIFQYYEEEERQRGNFPDRFSGHQFPNYSSELNVNALLLGDSALYLCASTQYSDKLYEQYFGPGTRLTVT.

CDR3 nucleotide sequence: TGCGCCAGTGGAGAACTAGTCACTGAGCAGTTCTTC. Protein product: CASGELVTEQFF. This rearrangement joins TRBV5-1 to TRBJ2-1, with D perhaps TRBD2 (5 bases). The CDR3 is 12 residues long. V was pared by 8 bases and J by 9 bases, with 15 bases between. The germline gives CDR1 SGHRS, CDR2 YFSETQ.

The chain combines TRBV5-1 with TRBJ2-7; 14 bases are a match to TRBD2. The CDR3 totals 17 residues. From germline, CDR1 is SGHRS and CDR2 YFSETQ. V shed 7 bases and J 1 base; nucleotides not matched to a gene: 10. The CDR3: CASQGTSGGDLSYEQYF. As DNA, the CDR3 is TGCGCCAGCCAAGGGACTAGCGGGGGAGACTTATCCTACGAGCAGTACTTC.

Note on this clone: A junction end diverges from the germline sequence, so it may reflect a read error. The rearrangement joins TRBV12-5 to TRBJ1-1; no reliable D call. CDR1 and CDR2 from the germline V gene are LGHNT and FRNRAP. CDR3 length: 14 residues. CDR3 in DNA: TGTGCTAGTGACAAACCGGGGTTGAACGCTGAAGCTTTCTTT. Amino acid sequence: CASDKPGLNAEAFF.

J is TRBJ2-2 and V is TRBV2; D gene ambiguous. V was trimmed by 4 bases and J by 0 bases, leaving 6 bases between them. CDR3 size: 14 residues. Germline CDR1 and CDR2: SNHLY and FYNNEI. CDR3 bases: TGTGCCAGCAGTGTATACACGAACACCGGGGAGCTGTTTTTT. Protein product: CASSVYTNTGELFF.

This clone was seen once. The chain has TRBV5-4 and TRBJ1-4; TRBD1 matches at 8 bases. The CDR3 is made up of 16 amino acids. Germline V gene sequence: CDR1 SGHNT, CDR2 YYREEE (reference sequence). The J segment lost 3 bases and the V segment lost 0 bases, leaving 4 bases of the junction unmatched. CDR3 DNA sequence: TGTGCCAGCAGCTTGGTTCGACAGGGGTCTAATGAAAAACTGTTTTTT. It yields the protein CASSLVRQGSNEKLFF.

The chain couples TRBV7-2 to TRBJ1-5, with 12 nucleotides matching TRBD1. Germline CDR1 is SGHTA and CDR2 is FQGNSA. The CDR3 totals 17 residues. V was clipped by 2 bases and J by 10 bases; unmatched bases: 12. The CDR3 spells CASSLPSAGTGGRPQHF. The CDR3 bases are TGTGCCAGCAGCTTACCTTCGGCCGGGACAGGGGGCCGCCCCCAGCATTTT. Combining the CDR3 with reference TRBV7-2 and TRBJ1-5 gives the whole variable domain GAGVSQSPSNKVTEKGKDVELRCDPISGHTALYWYRQSLGQGLEFLIYFQGNSAPDKSGLPSDRFSAERTGGSVSTLTIQRTQQEDSAVYLCASSLPSAGTGGRPQHFGDGTRLSIL.

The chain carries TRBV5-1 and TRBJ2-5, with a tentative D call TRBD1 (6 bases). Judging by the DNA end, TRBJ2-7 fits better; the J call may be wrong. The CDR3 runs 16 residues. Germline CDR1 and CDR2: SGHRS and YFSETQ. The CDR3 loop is CASSLGVTGIAYEQYF. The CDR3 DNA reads TGCGCCAGCAGCTTGGGAGTGACAGGTATCGCCTACGAGCAGTACTTC.

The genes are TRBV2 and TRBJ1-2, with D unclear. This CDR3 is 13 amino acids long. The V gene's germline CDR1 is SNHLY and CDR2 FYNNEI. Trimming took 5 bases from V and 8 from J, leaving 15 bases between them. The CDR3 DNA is TGTGCCAGCAGTCGCGGATTTTCTGGCGGCTACACCTTC. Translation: CASSRGFSGGYTF.